A single sample is the source of the 22 T cell receptor beta chains below, sequenced in a study of CD8 T cells in ankylosing spondylitis. A single record per CDR3 protein comes from TCRdb applying MiXCR to the 5' RACE reads. The data contain 150,000 or so distinct CDR3 sequences, under 35% of them seen just once; the ten biggest clones take up approximately 5.9%. The sample taken for sequencing was synovial fluid, either unsorted or a sorted T cell fraction (not recorded which). The receptor set was obtained from a male donor with ankylosing spondylitis.

By sample share, this clonotype is medium-sized. The V call is TRBV15, the J call TRBJ2-2, with TRBD2 matching over 9 bases. V was pared by 1 base and J by 7 bases, with 7 bases of the junction left unmatched. CDR1 is LNHNV, CDR2 YYDKDF, per germline (reference sequence). CDR3 length: 16 residues. The CDR3 sequence is CATSRVAGGQGGELFF. The CDR3 region has the DNA TGTGCCACCAGCAGAGTTGCGGGGGGGCAGGGCGGGGAGCTGTTTTTT.

This clonotype has at least ten counts. The rearrangement uses TRBV20-1 and TRBJ2-7; 7 positions match TRBD2. The CDR3 is made up of 13 amino acids. CDR1 and CDR2 (germline): DFQATT, SNEGSKA (reference sequence). After removal of 4 bases from V and 3 bases from J, the junction contained 6 bases not matched to a gene. This CDR3 reads CSATRGELYEQYF. The CDR3 bases are TGCAGTGCTACCCGGGGGGAGCTCTACGAGCAGTACTTC.

The chain employs TRBV7-2 and TRBJ2-3, with 10 nucleotides matching TRBD2. The germline CDR1 and CDR2 sequences are SGHTA and FQGNSA. This CDR3 spans 15 amino acids. V was clipped by 5 bases and J by 8 bases; unmatched bases: 10. For the CDR3, the DNA is TGTGCCAGCAGCCCTAGCGGGAGCCCCTCAGTTACGCAGTATTTT. This sequence encodes CASSPSGSPSVTQYF.

Written as DNA, the CDR3 is TGCGCCAGCAGCCTCAGAAGGTCGAGAGTTGAGCAGTTCTTC. It yields the protein CASSLRRSRVEQFF. The chain is built from TRBV4-1 and TRBJ2-1; no clear D gene. The length of the CDR3 is 14 residues. The V end lost 4 bases, the J end lost 9 bases, and 16 bases lay between the germline ends. Germline CDR1 MGHRA, CDR2 YSYEKL.

The CDR3 region is CASRLRIGQALYGYTF. The CDR3 DNA sequence: TGTGCCAGCCGCCTAAGGATAGGACAGGCGCTATATGGCTACACCTTC. This chain uses TRBV7-2 with TRBJ1-2, with TRBD1 matching 7 bases. Unmatched junction bases numbered 17, after V lost 8 bases and J lost 5 bases. In germline, CDR1 is SGHTA, CDR2 FQGNSA. CDR3 length equals 16 residues.

This clonotype was picked up a small number of times. The chain has TRBV12-3 or TRBV12-4 and TRBJ1-3; the D is unclear. The CDR3 has 15 residues. Trimming removed 4 bases at V and 0 bases at J, with 10 bases between. Here the CDR3 reads CASSSRANSGNTIYF. The CDR3 DNA reads TGTGCCAGCAGTTCCAGAGCGAACTCTGGAAACACCATATATTTT.

There are many counts of this clonotype. The rearrangement uses TRBV6-1 and TRBJ1-2; D is unclear. This CDR3 is built from 13 residues. Trimming removed 2 bases at V and 5 bases at J, with 9 bases between. Germline V gene sequence: CDR1 MNHNS, CDR2 SASEGT. CDR3 region: CASSESVGYGYTF. In nucleotides, the CDR3 is TGTGCCAGCAGTGAATCGGTTGGGTATGGCTACACCTTC.

The CDR3 nucleotides read TGTGCCAGCAGTGCAGCCGGGAGGGCCTACGAGCAGTACTTC. Amino acid sequence: CASSAAGRAYEQYF. This rearrangement joins TRBV6-1 to TRBJ2-7; 8 nucleotides align to TRBD2. This CDR3 contains 14 residues. Germline V gene lookup returns CDR1 MNHNS and CDR2 SASEGT. V shed 4 bases, J shed 2 bases, and the junction held 4 bases outside the gene matches.

This sequence joins TRBV10-2 and TRBJ2-7; D unresolved. V lost 4 bases, J lost 3 bases, and 10 bases lay in between. CDR1 WSHSY and CDR2 SAAADI come from the germline V gene. The CDR3 length is 13 residues. The CDR3 nucleotides are TGCGCCAGCAGTGCTTCGACCAACTACGAGCAGTACTTC. It encodes CASSASTNYEQYF.

This clonotype was detected only once. This chain links TRBV9 with TRBJ2-1; 10 bases fit TRBD1. J gave up 4 bases and V 4 bases, and 11 bases lay outside the gene matches. The germline gives CDR1 SGDLS, CDR2 YYNGEE. This CDR3 is 17 amino acids long. CDR3: CASSLSFVGQGYNEQFF. CDR3 bases: TGTGCCAGCAGCCTAAGTTTCGTGGGACAGGGGTACAATGAGCAGTTCTTC.

The gene calls are TRBV12-3 or TRBV12-4 and TRBJ2-3; a weak D match, TRBD1 (7 bases). V shed 2 bases and J shed 3 bases, with 15 bases lying between them. There are 16 residues in the CDR3. CDR3 protein: CASSLMGRGRTDTQYF. The CDR3 DNA follows: TGTGCCAGCAGTTTAATGGGCAGGGGGAGGACAGATACGCAGTATTTT.

This clonotype appeared many times. The DNA of the CDR3 is TGCGCCAGCAGCTTGGCATCAGGGTCGCTTCATGGCTACACCTTC. This encodes CASSLASGSLHGYTF. The rearrangement links TRBV5-1 to TRBJ1-2; D is possibly TRBD1 (5 bases). V was shortened by 0 bases and J by 6 bases, with 15 bases between the two germline ends. CDR1 SGHRS and CDR2 YFSETQ come from the germline V gene. The CDR3 contains 15 residues.

This clonotype came up many times. The rearrangement links TRBV7-2 to TRBJ1-2; D may be TRBD1 (6 bases). Germline V lookup: CDR1 SGHTA, CDR2 FQGNSA. V lost 5 bases, J lost 0 bases, and 7 bases lay in between. The length of the CDR3 is 13 residues. CDR3 protein: CASSRQANYGYTF. The CDR3 DNA reads as TGTGCCAGCAGCCGACAGGCTAACTATGGCTACACCTTC.

In this sample, this clonotype turned up many times. This rearrangement joins TRBV29-1 to TRBJ2-7, with a possible D match to TRBD1 (5 bases). The germline V gene encodes CDR1 SQVTM and CDR2 ANQGSEA. V was clipped by 4 bases and J by 0 bases, with 13 bases between them. CDR3 length equals 14 residues. Written as DNA, the CDR3 is TGCAGCGTTGGGGTGTCAGGGTCCTCCTACGAGCAGTACTTC. Translating gives CSVGVSGSSYEQYF.

This clonotype was counted only a few times. CDR3 loop: CASSLALTTRGGYTF. Written as DNA, the CDR3 is TGCGCCAGCAGCTTGGCCTTGACGACCCGCGGGGGCTACACCTTC. The chain is built from TRBV5-1 and TRBJ1-2; no clear D. CDR3 length: 15 amino acids. Trimming stripped 0 bases from V and 8 bases from J, with 17 bases between. Germline V gives CDR1 SGHRS, CDR2 YFSETQ.

V is TRBV20-1 and J is TRBJ2-3; 13 positions agree with TRBD2. Per germline, CDR1 DFQATT and CDR2 SNEGSKA (reference sequence). The CDR3 runs to 18 residues. V lost 0 bases and J lost 4; bases outside the gene matches: 10. The DNA for the CDR3 is TGCAGTGCTAGAGATATAGGTACTAGCGGGAGGGCCTCAGATACGCAGTATTTT. Amino acid sequence: CSARDIGTSGRASDTQYF.

This clonotype occurred a few times. V usage is TRBV5-1 and J usage is TRBJ2-7, with 8 bases aligning to TRBD1. Germline CDR1 and CDR2: SGHRS and YFSETQ. This CDR3 comprises 16 residues. Losses at the gene ends were 4 bases for V and 2 bases for J; bases not matched to a gene: 11. The CDR3 region is CASSLSGGPPTYEQYF. The DNA of the CDR3 is TGCGCCAGCAGCCTCTCAGGGGGCCCTCCAACCTACGAGCAGTACTTC.

The table lists this clonotype with many counts. This chain joins TRBV7-2 and TRBJ2-3; no firm D call. Germline V gene data show CDR1 as SGHTA and CDR2 as FQGNSA. The CDR3 loop spans 15 amino acids. The ends were cut back, 0 bases at V and 0 bases at J, with 7 bases in the middle. The CDR3 here is CASSLAGRSTDTQYF. As DNA, the CDR3 is TGTGCCAGCAGCTTAGCCGGTAGAAGCACAGATACGCAGTATTTT. The full variable domain, with the rest looked up from reference TRBV7-2 and TRBJ2-3, is GAGVSQSPSNKVTEKGKDVELRCDPISGHTALYWYRQSLGQGLEFLIYFQGNSAPDKSGLPSDRFSAERTGGSVSTLTIQRTQQEDSAVYLCASSLAGRSTDTQYFGPGTRLTVL.

Ten or more counts support this clonotype. The chain couples TRBV20-1 to TRBJ2-2, with TRBD1 as a possible D gene (5 bases). Trimming cost V 0 bases and J 4 bases, with 12 bases left between them. Per the germline V gene, CDR1 is DFQATT and CDR2 is SNEGSKA (reference sequence). CDR3 length equals 15 residues. As DNA, the CDR3 is TGCAGTGCTAGAGACAGGATTAGGGGCACCGGGGAGCTGTTTTTT. Residues: CSARDRIRGTGELFF.

This clonotype has more than one count but fewer than ten. The V gene is TRBV18, the J gene TRBJ1-2, with D possibly matching TRBD1 (5 bases). This CDR3 has 16 amino acids. Deletions cut 1 base from V and 8 bases from J, with 20 bases between. Germline V lookup: CDR1 KGHSH, CDR2 LQKENI. The chain's CDR3 is CASSPLPPGREGGYTF. CDR3 bases: TGTGCCAGCTCACCACTCCCCCCAGGGAGGGAAGGGGGCTACACCTTC.

This clonotype was seen at least ten times. The CDR3 nucleotides read TGTGCCAGCAGTTTGAGAGAGACCCAGTACTTC. Translating it yields CASSLRETQYF. The J gene is TRBJ2-5, the V gene TRBV6-2 or TRBV6-3; no clear D gene. Trimming removed 4 bases from V and 4 bases from J, with 4 bases in between. This CDR3 comprises 11 residues. Looked up from germline, CDR1 is MNHEY and CDR2 is SVGEGT.

This clonotype turned up a few times. The chain carries TRBV6-1 and TRBJ2-5; 9 bases map to TRBD1. The CDR3 covers 14 residues. Germline lookup yields CDR1 MNHNS and CDR2 SASEGT. V dropped 3 bases and J dropped 4; count of bases not matched to a gene: 3. CDR3 sequence reads: CASSDGQGRETQYF. CDR3 DNA sequence: TGTGCCAGCAGTGACGGACAGGGGCGAGAGACCCAGTACTTC.